Listed here are 9 T cell receptor beta chains from one sample, sequenced in a study of T cells after yellow fever vaccination. TCRdb redid the calling of the 5' RACE reads with MiXCR, one entry per CDR3 protein. The sample holds roughly 63,000 distinct CDR3 sequences, around 7.4% seen once. The specimen comprised CD8+ T cells sorted from PBMCs, sampled 15 days after the yellow fever booster vaccination. The receptors stem from a man aged 25-45 years who received the YFV17D yellow fever vaccine.

This clonotype was detected ten times or more. The rearrangement uses TRBV4-3 and TRBJ2-1; either TRBD1 or TRBD2 may fit D (6 bases each). The V end was cut by 0 bases, the J end by 15 bases, with 15 bases between. The germline gives CDR1 LGHNA, CDR2 YSLEER. The CDR3 consists of 13 residues. The CDR3 DNA reads TGCGCCAGCAGCCAAGATCCGGGGGCGGGGTGGTTCTTC. It is translated as CASSQDPGAGWFF.

A word on this clonotype: A read error may explain this, as a much larger clone is one base away. This chain links TRBV4-3 with TRBJ2-6; possible D gene TRBD1, 6 bases. This CDR3 has 15 amino acids. The germline V gene has CDR1 LGHNA and CDR2 YSLEER. The CDR3 spells CASSQEESGANVPTF. For the CDR3, the DNA is TGCGCCAGCAGCCAAGAGGAGTCAGGGGCCAACGTCCCGACTTTC.

This clonotype was picked up a small number of times. Here the CDR3 DNA reads TGTGCCAGCAGCAATGGGCGGGAGAATGGGGCCCATGAGCAGTTCTTC. Translating gives CASSNGRENGAHEQFF. The V gene is TRBV5-4, the J gene TRBJ2-1, with TRBD2 matching over 7 bases. The J segment lost 8 bases and the V segment lost 4 bases, leaving 15 bases of the junction unmatched. Germline V gene lookup returns CDR1 SGHNT and CDR2 YYREEE (reference sequence). This CDR3 spans 16 amino acids.

This clonotype was detected ten times or more. The chain combines TRBV27 with TRBJ2-6; D gene unclear. This CDR3 comprises 13 residues. V lost 10 bases and J lost 0, with 7 bases in between. CDR1 and CDR2 from the germline V gene are MNHEY and SMNVEV (reference sequence). CDR3 loop: CATSYSGANVLTF. DNA for the CDR3: TGTGCCACCTCCTACTCTGGGGCCAACGTCCTGACTTTC.

This clonotype was counted many times. The chain links TRBV4-3 to TRBJ2-7; 12 nucleotides match TRBD1. Germline CDR1 and CDR2: LGHNA and YSLEER. The CDR3 runs 16 residues. The V and J ends lost 0 bases and 5 bases, in that order; junction bases with no gene match: 5. The CDR3 sequence: CASSQDLGTGGDEQYF. Here the CDR3 DNA reads TGCGCCAGCAGCCAAGATTTGGGGACAGGGGGCGACGAGCAGTACTTC.

Many counts were recorded for this clonotype. The chain combines TRBV6-1 with TRBJ2-7; D unresolved. The CDR3 contains 11 residues. Trimming took 3 bases from V and 5 from J, leaving 5 bases between them. Looked up from germline, CDR1 is MNHNS and CDR2 is SASEGT. This CDR3 is CASSEAHEQYF. DNA for the CDR3: TGTGCCAGCAGTGAGGCACACGAGCAGTACTTC.

This clonotype was seen repeatedly, ten times or more. The chain has TRBV10-3 and TRBJ2-5; TRBD2 aligns across 13 bases. Germline V gene sequence: CDR1 ENHRY, CDR2 SYGVKD. J lost 1 base, V lost 10 bases, and 9 bases had no gene match. This CDR3 is built from 16 residues. The DNA of the CDR3 is TGTGCCACCGGGGCGGGACTAGCGGGGCTCCAAGAGACCCAGTACTTC. This codes for CATGAGLAGLQETQYF.

This clonotype was detected ten times or more. The V and J genes are TRBV2 and TRBJ1-2; possible D gene TRBD1, 6 bases. The germline V gene encodes CDR1 SNHLY and CDR2 FYNNEI. This CDR3 contains 12 residues. Trimming took off 6 bases at V and 7 bases at J, with 12 bases between the two ends. The CDR3 bases are TGTGCCAGCAGCGCCGGGACACCTGGCTACACCTTC. Its translation: CASSAGTPGYTF. The full variable domain, with the rest looked up from reference TRBV2 and TRBJ1-2, is EPEVTQTPSHQVTQMGQEVILRCVPISNHLYFYWYRQILGQKVEFLVSFYNNEISEKSEIFDDQFSVERPDGSNFTLKIRSTKLEDSAMYFCASSAGTPGYTFGSGTRLTVV.

This clonotype was seen more than once but under ten times. The V and J genes are TRBV14 and TRBJ2-7; possibly TRBD1 for D (6 bases). The germline V gene encodes CDR1 SGHDN and CDR2 FVKESK. Trimming took 5 bases from V and 3 from J, leaving 17 bases between them. The CDR3 runs 15 residues. The CDR3 DNA reads as TGTGCCAGCAGCACGGACAGTTCCTCCTACTACGAGCAGTACTTC. The encoded protein is CASSTDSSSYYEQYF.